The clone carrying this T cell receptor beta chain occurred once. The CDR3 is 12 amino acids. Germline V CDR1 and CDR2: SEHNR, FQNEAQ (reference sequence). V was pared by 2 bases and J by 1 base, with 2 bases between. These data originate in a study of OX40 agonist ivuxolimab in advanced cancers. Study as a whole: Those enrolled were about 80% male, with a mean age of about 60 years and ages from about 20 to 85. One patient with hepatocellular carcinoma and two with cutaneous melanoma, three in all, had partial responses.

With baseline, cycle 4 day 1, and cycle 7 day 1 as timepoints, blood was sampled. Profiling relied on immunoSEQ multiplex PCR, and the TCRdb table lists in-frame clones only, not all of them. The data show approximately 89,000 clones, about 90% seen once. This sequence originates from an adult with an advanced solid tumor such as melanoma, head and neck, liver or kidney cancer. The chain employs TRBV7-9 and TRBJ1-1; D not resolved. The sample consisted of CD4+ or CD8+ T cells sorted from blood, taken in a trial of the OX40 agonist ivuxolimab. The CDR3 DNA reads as TGTGCCAGCAGCTTACAGAACACTGAAGCTTTCTTT. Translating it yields CASSLQNTEAFF.